The entry below gives a single T cell receptor beta chain sequence along with its context. Its antigen has not been determined. Base quality data are lacking; no much larger clone is found one base away. This entry comes from a study of blood T cell repertoires in COVID-19 (dated by TCRdb to about 2020). Broadly, across the study: Samples from collaborators originated in the United States, Italy and Spain and spanned both the acute and convalescent phases of COVID-19. The prospective study material was composed of cDNA or gDNA derived from T cells, B-cell-depleted T cells, or PBMCs. Deeply sampled blood TCRbeta repertoires from subjects exposed to, actively infected with, or recovered from COVID-19 were included in the dataset. A freely available public database, intended as a resource for researchers studying the immune response to SARS-CoV-2, is where the repertoires were released. Samples came from the ongoing ImmuneRACE study (first 160 participants) plus 1,254 subjects from 6 global collaborators. Sample metadata almost always included a de-identified subject ID, COVID-19 status, age in years and sex. HLA class I and class II types, where available, came from metadata supplied by the sample provider rather than from assay-based typing.

The research as a whole found: The quantity of clinical and demographic metadata differed by source and by participant and was supplied without curation.

Collaborating institutions collected whole blood in K2EDTA tubes following their own protocols. For TCRbeta analysis, collaborator samples were shipped as frozen whole blood, as isolated PBMCs, or as DNA extracted from either sample type. TCRbeta CDR3 regions were amplified from genomic DNA by means of the immunoSEQ Assay, a bias-controlled multiplex PCR. As for the authors' bioinformatics: Nucleated cell counts per sample were estimated from amplification of reference gene primers within the assay. To quantify the absolute abundance of each unique TCRbeta CDR3 rearrangement, sequence reads were collapsed and filtered. For each sample, productive Simpson clonality was calculated by taking the square root of Simpson's diversity index across productive rearrangements. This immuneACCESS table, as held by TCRdb, lists in-frame sequences with V and J called but not all clones. Of the missing ones, under half trace to an unresolved V gene in checked studies; the others have no known cause. Clone size and V and J calls were adopted from that table, with D and trimming inferred from the DNA. In this sample the table shows 210,000 or so clones, over 75% of which occur a single time. Around 2.8% of the sample belongs to the ten largest clones.

The CDR3 contains 16 residues, cysteine and phenylalanine counted. CDR3 DNA is the only sequence kept; it has 48 bases, read in frame from the first base. The V and J ends are trimmed by 3 bases and 1 base, leaving 14 bases between them. CDR1 and CDR2 are drawn from the germline V gene: SGHRS, YFSETQ. This chain is built from TRBV5-1 and TRBJ2-1; no D gene is confidently identified. Input material: peripheral blood. The sequence derives from a woman over 75 with active or convalescent COVID-19. The base sequence is TGCGCCAGCAGCTCAGAATCGGGTCGTTCCTACAATGAGCAGTTCTTC. This codes for CASSSESGRSYNEQFF.